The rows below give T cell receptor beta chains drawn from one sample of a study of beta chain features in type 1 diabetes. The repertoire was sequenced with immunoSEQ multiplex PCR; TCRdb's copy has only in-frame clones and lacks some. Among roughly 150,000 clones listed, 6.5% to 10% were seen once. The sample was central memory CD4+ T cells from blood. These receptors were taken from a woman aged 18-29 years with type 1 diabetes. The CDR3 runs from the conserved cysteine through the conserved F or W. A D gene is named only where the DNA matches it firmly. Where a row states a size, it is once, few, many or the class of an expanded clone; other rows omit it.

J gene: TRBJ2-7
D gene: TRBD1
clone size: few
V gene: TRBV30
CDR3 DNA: TGTGCCTGGAGAGCCGAGGGGGCCATTAAGCAGTACTTC
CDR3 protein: CAWRAEGAIKQYF

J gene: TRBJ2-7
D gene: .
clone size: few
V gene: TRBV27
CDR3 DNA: TGTGCCAGCAGTTTGTATAGAGAAACCCACGAGCAGTACTTC
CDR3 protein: CASSLYRETHEQYF

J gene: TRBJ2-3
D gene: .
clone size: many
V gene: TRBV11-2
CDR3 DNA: TGTGCCAGCAGCTTAGTAACAGCCTTCACAGATACGCAGTATTTT
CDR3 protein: CASSLVTAFTDTQYF

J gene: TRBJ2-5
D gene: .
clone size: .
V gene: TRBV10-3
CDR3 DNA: TGTGCCACCCGGGGTGGGACTCAAGAGACCCAGTACTTC
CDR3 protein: CATRGGTQETQYF

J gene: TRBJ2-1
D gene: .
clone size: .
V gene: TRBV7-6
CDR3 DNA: TGTGCCAGCAGCCCACAGGGAGGCGGGGGATTCAATGAGCAGTTCTTC
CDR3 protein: CASSPQGGGGFNEQFF

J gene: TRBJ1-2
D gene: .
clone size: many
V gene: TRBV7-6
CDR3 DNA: TGTGCCAGCAGCTTGGTCACAGGGCATGGCTACACCTTC
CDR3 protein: CASSLVTGHGYTF

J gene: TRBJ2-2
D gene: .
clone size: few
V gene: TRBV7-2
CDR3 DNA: TGTGCCAGCAGCTTAGCGGACTACACCGGGGAGCTGTTTTTT
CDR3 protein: CASSLADYTGELFF

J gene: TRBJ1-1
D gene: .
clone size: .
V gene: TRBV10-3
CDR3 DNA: TGTGCCATCAGTGGGAGTTACACTGAAGCTTTCTTT
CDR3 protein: CAISGSYTEAFF

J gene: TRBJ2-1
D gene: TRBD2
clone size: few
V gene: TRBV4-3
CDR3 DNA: TGCGCCAGCAGCCAAGCACGGTTAGCGGGAGGATCCGCCTACAATGAGCAGTTCTTC
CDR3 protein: CASSQARLAGGSAYNEQFF

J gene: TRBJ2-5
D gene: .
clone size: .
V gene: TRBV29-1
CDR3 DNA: TGCAGCGTGGCCCCGGGGAAGGAGACCCAGTACTTC
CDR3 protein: CSVAPGKETQYF

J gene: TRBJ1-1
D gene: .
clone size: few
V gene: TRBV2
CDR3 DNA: TGTGCCAGCAGTCCAAGATCGGGGGGCAGGAACACTGAAGCTTTCTTT
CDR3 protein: CASSPRSGGRNTEAFF

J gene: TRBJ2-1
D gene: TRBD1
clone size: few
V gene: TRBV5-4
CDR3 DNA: TGTGCCAGCAGCCCACGACAGGGGGAGGATGAGCAGTTCTTC
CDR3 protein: CASSPRQGEDEQFF

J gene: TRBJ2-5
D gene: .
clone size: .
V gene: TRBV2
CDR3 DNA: TGTGCCAGCAGTGAATCGGAGACCCAGTACTTC
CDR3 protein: CASSESETQYF

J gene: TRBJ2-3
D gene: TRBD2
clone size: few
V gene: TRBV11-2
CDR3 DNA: TGTGCCAGCAGCCTAGCGGGAGGGCCAGATACGCAGTATTTT
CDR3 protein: CASSLAGGPDTQYF

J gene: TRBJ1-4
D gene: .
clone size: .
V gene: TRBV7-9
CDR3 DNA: TGTGCCAGCAGCTTGGGAGGGCAGAATGAAAAACTGTTTTTT
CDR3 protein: CASSLGGQNEKLFF

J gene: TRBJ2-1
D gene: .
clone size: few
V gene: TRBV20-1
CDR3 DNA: TGCAGTGCCACAAGGAGGGGTGAGCAGTTCTTC
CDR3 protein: CSATRRGEQFF

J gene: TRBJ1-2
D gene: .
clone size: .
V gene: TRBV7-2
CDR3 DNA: TGTGCCAGCAGCCCAAAGCAGGGTTCTTATGGGGGCTACACCTTC
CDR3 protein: CASSPKQGSYGGYTF

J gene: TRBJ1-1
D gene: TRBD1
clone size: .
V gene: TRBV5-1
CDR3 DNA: TGCGCCAGCAGCTCCGGGACAGGTAACACTGAAGCTTTCTTT
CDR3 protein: CASSSGTGNTEAFF

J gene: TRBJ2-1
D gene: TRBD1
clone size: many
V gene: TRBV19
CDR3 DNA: TGTGCCAGTAGTATTGGACAGGGGTACGGCAATGAGCAGTTCTTC
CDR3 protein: CASSIGQGYGNEQFF

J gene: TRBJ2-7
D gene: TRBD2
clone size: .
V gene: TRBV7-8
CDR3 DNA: TGTGCCAGCAGCAAACTAGCGGGAGCCGAGCAGTACTTC
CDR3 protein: CASSKLAGAEQYF

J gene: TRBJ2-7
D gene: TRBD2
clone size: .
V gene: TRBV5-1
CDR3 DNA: TGCGCCAGCAGCCCACATCAAGGTACTAGCGGGAGGGCCTTC
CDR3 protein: CASSPHQGTSGRAF

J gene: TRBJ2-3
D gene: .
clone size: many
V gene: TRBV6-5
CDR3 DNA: TGTGCCAGCAGTTACTCGGGGAGCACCCGAGATACGCAGTATTTT
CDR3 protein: CASSYSGSTRDTQYF

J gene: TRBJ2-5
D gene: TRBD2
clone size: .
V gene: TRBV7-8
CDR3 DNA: TGTGCCAGCAGCTCAGCAAGAAGCGGGAACCTCATAGAGACCCAGTACTTC
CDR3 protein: CASSSARSGNLIETQYF

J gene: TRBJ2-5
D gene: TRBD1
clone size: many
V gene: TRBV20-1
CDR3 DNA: TGCAGGCCGGACAGGGTGGGGACCCAGTACTTC
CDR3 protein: CRPDRVGTQYF

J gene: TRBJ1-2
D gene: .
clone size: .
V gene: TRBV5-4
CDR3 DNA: TGTGCCAGCAGGCCAGGGGTGAACTATGGCTACACCTTC
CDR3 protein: CASRPGVNYGYTF

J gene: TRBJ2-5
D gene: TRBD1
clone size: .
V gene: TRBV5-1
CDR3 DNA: TGCGCCAGCAGCTTGGCCCCCGGACAGGGCGGAGAGACCCAGTACTTC
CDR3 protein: CASSLAPGQGGETQYF

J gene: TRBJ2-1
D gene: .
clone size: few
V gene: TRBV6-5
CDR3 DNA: TGTGCCAGCAGTGTCGGGGCCTACAATGAGCAGTTCTTC
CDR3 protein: CASSVGAYNEQFF

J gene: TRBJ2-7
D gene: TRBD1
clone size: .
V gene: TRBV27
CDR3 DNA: TGTGCCAGCAGTCGGCGACAGGGCATCGTCTACGAGCAGTACTTC
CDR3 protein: CASSRRQGIVYEQYF

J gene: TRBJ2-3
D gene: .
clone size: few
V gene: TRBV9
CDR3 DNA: TGTGCCAGCAGCTCGAGACAGACAGATACGCAGTATTTT
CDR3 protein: CASSSRQTDTQYF

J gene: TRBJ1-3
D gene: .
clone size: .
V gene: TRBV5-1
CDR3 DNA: TGCGCCAGCGGGCAGGGAAACACCATATATTTT
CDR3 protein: CASGQGNTIYF

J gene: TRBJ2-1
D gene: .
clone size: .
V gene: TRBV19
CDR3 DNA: TGTGCCAGTAGTAGATTTGACAGAAACAATGAGCAGTTCTTC
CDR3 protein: CASSRFDRNNEQFF

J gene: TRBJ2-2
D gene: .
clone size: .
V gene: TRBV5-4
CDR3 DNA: TGTGCCAGCGTTAATTTCGGGGGCACCGGGGAGCTGTTTTTT
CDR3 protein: CASVNFGGTGELFF

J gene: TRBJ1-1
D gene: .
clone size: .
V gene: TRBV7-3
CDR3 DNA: TGTGCCAGCAGCCCGGAAGGGGGAATGAACACTGAAGCTTTCTTT
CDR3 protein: CASSPEGGMNTEAFF

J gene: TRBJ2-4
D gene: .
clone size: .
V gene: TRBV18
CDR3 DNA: TGTGCCAGCTCACCCCGGGACTTGCAGTACTTC
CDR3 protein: CASSPRDLQYF

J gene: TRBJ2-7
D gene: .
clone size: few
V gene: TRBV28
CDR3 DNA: TGTGCCAGCACCCCCTGGCTTGCCTACGAGCAGTACTTC
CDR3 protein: CASTPWLAYEQYF

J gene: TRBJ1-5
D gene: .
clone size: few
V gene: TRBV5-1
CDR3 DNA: TGCGCCAGCGGATTCAGGGCTGGACAGCCCCAGCATTTT
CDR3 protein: CASGFRAGQPQHF

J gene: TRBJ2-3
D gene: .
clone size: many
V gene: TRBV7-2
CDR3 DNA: TGTGCCAGCAGAACAGGTGGTGATACGCAGTATTTT
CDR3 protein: CASRTGGDTQYF

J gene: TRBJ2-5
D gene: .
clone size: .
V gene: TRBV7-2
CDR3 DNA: TGTGCCAGCAGCATGTATCAAGAGACCCAGTACTTC
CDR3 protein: CASSMYQETQYF

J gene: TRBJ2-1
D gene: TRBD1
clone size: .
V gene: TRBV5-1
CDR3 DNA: TGCGCCAGCAGCGGAGCAGGGGGAAACAATGAGCAGTTCTTC
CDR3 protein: CASSGAGGNNEQFF